This is a list of T cell receptor beta chains from one sample in a study of blood T cells in healthy people across ages. TCRdb passed the 5' RACE reads through MiXCR, listing each CDR3 protein once. The sample consists of hundreds of thousands of distinct CDR3 sequences, about 61% of them appearing once. Source material: blood. The source is a middle-aged man in good health. Each CDR3 is given with its conserved first and last residue. The D gene is left open where the match is weak.

j_gene: TRBJ2-6
v_gene: TRBV6-5
d_gene: NA
CDR3aa: CASGGIGANVLTF

j_gene: TRBJ2-5
v_gene: TRBV29-1
d_gene: NA
CDR3aa: CSVAPQSQETQYF

j_gene: TRBJ2-7
v_gene: TRBV4-1
d_gene: NA
CDR3aa: CASSQGSLGKGAGLHEQYF

j_gene: TRBJ2-7
v_gene: TRBV20-1
d_gene: NA
CDR3aa: CSARTVSYEQYF

j_gene: TRBJ1-1
v_gene: TRBV19
d_gene: NA
CDR3aa: CASKRALNTEAFF

j_gene: TRBJ1-2
v_gene: TRBV6-6
d_gene: NA
CDR3aa: CASSYNRGENGYTF

j_gene: TRBJ1-4
v_gene: TRBV18
d_gene: NA
CDR3aa: CASSPESRGNEKLFF

j_gene: TRBJ2-3
v_gene: TRBV6-4
d_gene: TRBD2
CDR3aa: CASRAGVGTDTQYF

j_gene: TRBJ1-5
v_gene: TRBV4-1
d_gene: NA
CDR3aa: CASSQVAGMSNQPQHF

j_gene: TRBJ2-6
v_gene: TRBV20-1
d_gene: NA
CDR3aa: CSASVGRANVLTF

j_gene: TRBJ2-5
v_gene: TRBV2
d_gene: NA
CDR3aa: CASSDGPPETQYF

j_gene: TRBJ1-5
v_gene: TRBV4-1
d_gene: NA
CDR3aa: CASSQEPGQPQHF

j_gene: TRBJ2-5
v_gene: TRBV12-3/TRBV12-4
d_gene: NA
CDR3aa: CASSPPGTYQETQYF

j_gene: TRBJ2-5
v_gene: TRBV6-2/TRBV6-3
d_gene: NA
CDR3aa: CQTGNRRSQETQYF

j_gene: TRBJ2-1
v_gene: TRBV10-3
d_gene: NA
CDR3aa: CAIRPDPSEQFF

j_gene: TRBJ2-7
v_gene: TRBV5-1
d_gene: TRBD2
CDR3aa: CASSSAGASGSLSYEQYF

j_gene: TRBJ2-5
v_gene: TRBV6-5
d_gene: TRBD2
CDR3aa: CASSYSGGYRVETQYF

j_gene: TRBJ2-7
v_gene: TRBV7-9
d_gene: TRBD1
CDR3aa: CASSAGQGNEQYF

j_gene: TRBJ2-7
v_gene: TRBV7-2
d_gene: NA
CDR3aa: CASSSASSSSYEQYF

j_gene: TRBJ1-2
v_gene: TRBV29-1
d_gene: NA
CDR3aa: CSVGGMNYGYTF

j_gene: TRBJ1-1
v_gene: TRBV7-9
d_gene: NA
CDR3aa: CASSYDSISTEAFF

j_gene: NA
v_gene: TRBV20-1
d_gene: TRBD2
CDR3aa: CSATGIAGLTYNEQYF

j_gene: TRBJ2-7
v_gene: TRBV10-3
d_gene: TRBD2
CDR3aa: CAISEGTSFDEQYF

j_gene: TRBJ1-1
v_gene: TRBV20-1
d_gene: NA
CDR3aa: CSARGMGLGSRNTEAFF

j_gene: TRBJ1-2
v_gene: TRBV6-1
d_gene: TRBD1
CDR3aa: CASSPYRPGQGVMANYGYTF

j_gene: TRBJ2-1
v_gene: TRBV7-2
d_gene: NA
CDR3aa: CASSLVWGDEQFF

j_gene: NA
v_gene: TRBV4-2
d_gene: TRBD2
CDR3aa: CASSQEGLGYSYNEQYF

j_gene: TRBJ2-1
v_gene: TRBV29-1
d_gene: TRBD2
CDR3aa: CSVAQTSVLTEQFF